This T cell receptor (beta chain) originates from a study of cytomegalovirus exposure and HLA in healthy donors. This clone was recorded once. The length of the CDR3 is 17 residues. V dropped 0 bases and J dropped 6 bases, with 21 bases sitting between them. CDR1 and CDR2 from the germline V gene are MGHRA and YSYEKL. The PCR ran on 60 Vbeta and 13 Jbeta primers. Profiled with immunoSEQ multiplex PCR; TCRdb holds only in-frame clones, not every one. The top ten hold just over 2.5% of the sample, which has roughly 100,000 clones, approximately 87% seen once. The receptor's source is a man aged 35 to 55 in good health and CMV-seronegative. Sequencing used PBMCs. V gene TRBV4-1 combines with J gene TRBJ2-7; D gene uncertain. The CDR3 DNA follows: TGCGCCAGCAGCCAAGAGACCCACATTGAGGTTTCTTCCGAGCAGTACTTC. Amino acids: CASSQETHIEVSSEQYF.